This T cell receptor beta chain was sequenced during a study of T cell clonotyping in hematopoietic cell transplantation. Details on this clone: What it binds is unknown.

The CDR3 totals 13 residues. CDR1 is SNHLY and CDR2 is FYNNEI in the germline V gene. Trimming at V came to 10 bases and at J to 1 base, leaving 5 bases not matched to a gene. Repertoires were generated with immunoSEQ multiplex PCR, while TCRdb's copy carries only in-frame clones and drops some. This repertoire shows around 16,000 clones, around 55% found once; its top ten account for approximately 12%. Findings of the study overall: Recipient TCR diversity dropped after transplant; expanded clonotypes rose from day 30 to 180.

The TCR originated in a male patient aged 50 to 59 who had an allogeneic stem cell transplant from an unrelated donor, so T cells may come from the graft donor. Some clones in this sample may be carry-over from other donors' samples. This specimen consisted of PBMCs, obtained 30 days after allogeneic stem cell transplant. The genes are TRBV2 and TRBJ1-1; 8 bases agree with TRBD1. CDR3 in amino acids: CATGTGPNTEAFF. The CDR3 nucleotides are TGTGCCACCGGGACAGGACCGAACACTGAAGCTTTCTTT. The variable domain in full, completed from reference TRBV2 and TRBJ1-1, reads EPEVTQTPSHQVTQMGQEVILRCVPISNHLYFYWYRQILGQKVEFLVSFYNNEISEKSEIFDDQFSVERPDGSNFTLKIRSTKLEDSAMYFCATGTGPNTEAFFGQGTRLTVV.